This T cell receptor beta chain was sequenced for a study of blood T cell repertoires in COVID-19. Germline lookup yields CDR1 LGHNT and CDR2 FRNRAP. The CDR3 covers 14 residues. V lost 6 bases, J lost 3 bases, and 3 bases stayed unmatched. Profiled with immunoSEQ multiplex PCR; TCRdb holds only in-frame clones, not every one. The table includes 70,000 to 85,000 clones, around 83% detected once. The source of this sequence is a man of 80 years or more with active or convalescent COVID-19. Sequences were obtained from peripheral blood. The chain has TRBV12-5 and TRBJ2-1, with 9 bases that match TRBD1. CDR3 amino acids: CASGPGQGYNEQFF. The CDR3 nucleotides are TGTGCTAGTGGGCCGGGACAGGGCTACAATGAGCAGTTCTTC.